This record looks at one TCR beta chain sequence and its context. No antigen is known for it. The sample belongs to a study of T cell responses to AZD1222 COVID-19 vaccine. Whole-study results and caveats: Clonal diversity may have been underestimated in mostly white British donors. Recipients of two AZD1222 doses showed rising Spike-specific TCR breadth and depth. It was only after the peak T cell response that any repertoires were sampled. Mapped onto spike, vaccine-associated CD4 TCRs spanned it and were dominant at 160-218 and 743-854.

Sequencing used immunoSEQ multiplex PCR; TCRdb keeps in-frame clones, though not all of them. The table lists 120,000 to 150,000 clones, around 90% of them singletons, with 2.5% to 3% in the top ten. The sample was peripheral blood, taken on day 0 of MenACWY control vaccination. The TCR was taken from an adult in good health.

In DNA form, the CDR3 reads TGTGCCAGCAGCTTAAGGGCCCCAAACACTGAAGCTTTCTTT. It codes for CASSLRAPNTEAFF. This chain links TRBV11-2 with TRBJ1-1; D remains ambiguous. This CDR3 region has 14 residues. Looked up from germline, CDR1 is SGHAT and CDR2 is FQNNGV. The V end was cut by 2 bases, the J end by 2 bases, with 9 bases between.